A selection of T cell receptor beta chains follows, all from one sample in a study of T-cell reconstitution after alpha-beta-depleted transplantation in children. Each CDR3 protein gets one entry after TCRdb re-called the PCR reads with MiXCR. The sample carries roughly 400,000 distinct CDR3 sequences, around 21% recorded once. This material consisted of PBMCs from the stem cell graft donor, taken from the stem cell graft. These receptors were taken from a human donor who donated a stem cell graft to a child with acute myeloid leukemia. Each CDR3 is given with its conserved first and last residue. D genes are given only for firm matches. Clone size appears in some rows only: once, few, many, or a class for an expanded clone.

clone_size	v_call	d_call	j_call	cdr3_aa	cdr3_nt
NA	TRBV7-9	TRBD2	TRBJ2-1	CASSLGWTSGSKQFF	TGTGCCAGCAGCTTAGGTTGGACTAGCGGGAGTAAGCAGTTCTTC
many	TRBV20-1	NA	TRBJ2-1	CSASVDEQFF	TGCAGTGCTAGTGTAGATGAGCAGTTCTTC
NA	TRBV11-2	NA	TRBJ1-1	CASSLVQGRLEAFF	TGTGCCAGCAGCTTAGTCCAGGGTAGGCTTGAAGCTTTCTTT
few	TRBV12-3/TRBV12-4	NA	TRBJ1-1	CASKSGPEGTEAFF	TGTGCCAGCAAAAGTGGCCCGGAGGGCACTGAAGCTTTCTTT
NA	TRBV7-2	NA	TRBJ1-1	CASSLVAGVNTEAFF	TGTGCCAGCAGCTTAGTGGCAGGAGTGAACACTGAAGCTTTCTTT
once	TRBV7-9	NA	TRBJ1-6	CASSFPDRNTPLHF	TGTGCCAGCAGCTTCCCCGACAGAAACACACCCCTCCACTTT
NA	TRBV24-1	TRBD1	TRBJ2-1	CATSDLGTGDWNEQFF	TGTGCCACCAGTGATTTGGGGACAGGGGATTGGAATGAGCAGTTCTTC
few	TRBV15	TRBD1	TRBJ1-1	CATRMDRATEAFF	TGTGCCACCAGAATGGACAGGGCCACTGAAGCTTTCTTT
NA	TRBV15	TRBD2	TRBJ2-7	CATSKRKAGSSYEQYF	TGTGCCACCAGCAAACGTAAAGCGGGGAGCTCCTACGAGCAGTACTTC
NA	TRBV7-9	TRBD1	TRBJ1-1	CASSPFGTGNTEAFF	TGTGCCAGCAGCCCGTTCGGGACAGGGAACACTGAAGCTTTCTTT